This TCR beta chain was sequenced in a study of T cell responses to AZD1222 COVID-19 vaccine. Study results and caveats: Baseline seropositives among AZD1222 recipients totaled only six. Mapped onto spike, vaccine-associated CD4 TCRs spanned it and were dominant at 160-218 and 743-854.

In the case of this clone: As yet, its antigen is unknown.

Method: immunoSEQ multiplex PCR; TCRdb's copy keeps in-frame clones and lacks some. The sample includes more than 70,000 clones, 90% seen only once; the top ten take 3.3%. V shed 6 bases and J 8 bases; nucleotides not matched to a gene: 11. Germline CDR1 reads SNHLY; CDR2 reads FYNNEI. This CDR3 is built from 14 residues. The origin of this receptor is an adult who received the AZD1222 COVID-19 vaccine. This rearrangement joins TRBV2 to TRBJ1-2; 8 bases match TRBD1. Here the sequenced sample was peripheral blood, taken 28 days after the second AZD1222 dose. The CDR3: CASSFGQGGNGYTF. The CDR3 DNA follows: TGTGCCAGCAGCTTCGGACAGGGAGGGAACGGCTACACCTTC. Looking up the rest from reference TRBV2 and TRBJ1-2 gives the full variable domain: EPEVTQTPSHQVTQMGQEVILRCVPISNHLYFYWYRQILGQKVEFLVSFYNNEISEKSEIFDDQFSVERPDGSNFTLKIRSTKLEDSAMYFCASSFGQGGNGYTFGSGTRLTVV.